These T cell receptor beta chains were read from a single sample in a study of T cell responses to AZD1222 COVID-19 vaccine. Generated by immunoSEQ multiplex PCR, the TCRdb table keeps only in-frame clones and is missing some. The repertoire includes tens of thousands of clones, 90% of them detected once, and around 4.9% sits in the top ten. The source material was peripheral blood, sampled on day 0 of AZD1222 vaccination. The origin of the receptors is an adult in good health. The CDR3 runs from the conserved cysteine through the conserved F or W. A D gene is named only where the DNA matches it firmly. Rows may omit the clone size; those that give it use once, few, many or a size class.

TRBJ1-1 | NA | NA | TRBV5-6 | TGTGCCAGCAGCTCCCTCCCCCCCGACAGGCGCAACACTGAAGCTTTCTTT | CASSSLPPDRRNTEAFF
TRBJ1-2 | NA | TRBD1 | TRBV5-1 | TGCGCCAGCAGAAAGACAGGGAACTATGGCTACACCTTC | CASRKTGNYGYTF
TRBJ1-4 | NA | NA | TRBV28 | TGTGCCATTCCGGGCGGGGTAGGGGAAAAACTGTTTTTT | CAIPGGVGEKLFF
TRBJ1-1 | NA | TRBD1 | TRBV2 | TGTGCCAGCAATAACGGACCGGGACAGGGGGCTTTTCACTTCTTT | CASNNGPGQGAFHFF
TRBJ2-7 | NA | NA | TRBV7-8 | TGTGCCAGCAGCTTAGCGAGTGTTGGCAACGAGCAGTACTTC | CASSLASVGNEQYF
TRBJ2-7 | NA | NA | TRBV19 | TGTGCCAGTAGTATAGATCACTGGACCTACGAGCAGTACTTC | CASSIDHWTYEQYF
TRBJ2-7 | NA | TRBD2 | TRBV5-1 | TGCGCCAGCACCCCGACTAGCGGGGTCTACGAGCAGTACTTC | CASTPTSGVYEQYF
TRBJ2-7 | NA | TRBD1 | TRBV5-6 | TGTGCCAGCAGCTTGGGGCCGTTGAGGACAGGGGGCCGGGAGCAGTACTTC | CASSLGPLRTGGREQYF
TRBJ2-1 | NA | NA | TRBV27 | TGTGCCAGCAGTTTATTAGGTGATGAGCAGTTCTTC | CASSLLGDEQFF
TRBJ1-1 | NA | NA | TRBV5-1 | TGCGCCAGCAGCTTGGCCATAACGCTGGGAAGCACTGAAGCTTTCTTT | CASSLAITLGSTEAFF
TRBJ1-6 | once | TRBD1 | TRBV10-2 | TGCGCCAGCAGACCTACGGACAGGGGTAACGATTCACCCCTCCACTTT | CASRPTDRGNDSPLHF
TRBJ2-5 | NA | NA | TRBV19 | TGTGCCAGTAGTTGGGCAGAGCAAGAGACCCAGTACTTC | CASSWAEQETQYF